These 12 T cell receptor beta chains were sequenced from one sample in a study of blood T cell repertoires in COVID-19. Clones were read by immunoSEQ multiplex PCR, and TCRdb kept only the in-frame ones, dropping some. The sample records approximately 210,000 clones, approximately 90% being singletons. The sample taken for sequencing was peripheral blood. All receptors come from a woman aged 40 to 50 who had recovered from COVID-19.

CDR3 in amino acids: CASSYSGRDSYGYTF. The CDR3 DNA follows: TGTGCCAGCAGTTACTCAGGCCGGGACAGCTATGGCTACACCTTC. This chain connects TRBV6-5 to TRBJ1-2; 7 bases line up with TRBD1. The CDR3 spans 15 residues. Germline-derived CDR1 and CDR2 are MNHEY and SVGAGI. With 0 bases clipped from V and 4 bases from J, the junction kept 5 bases outside the gene matches.

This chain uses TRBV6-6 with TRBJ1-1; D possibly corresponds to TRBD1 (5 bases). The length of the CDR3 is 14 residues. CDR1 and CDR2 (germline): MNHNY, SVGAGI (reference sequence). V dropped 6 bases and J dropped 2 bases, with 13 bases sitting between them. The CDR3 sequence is CASSYDSFNTEAFF. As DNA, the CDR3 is TGTGCCAGCAGCTATGACAGCTTTAACACTGAAGCTTTCTTT.

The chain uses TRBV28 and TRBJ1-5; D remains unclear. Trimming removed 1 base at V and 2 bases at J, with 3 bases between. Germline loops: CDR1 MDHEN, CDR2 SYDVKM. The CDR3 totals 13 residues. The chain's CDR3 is CASSLLGNQPQHF. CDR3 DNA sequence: TGTGCCAGCAGTTTATTAGGCAATCAGCCCCAGCATTTT.

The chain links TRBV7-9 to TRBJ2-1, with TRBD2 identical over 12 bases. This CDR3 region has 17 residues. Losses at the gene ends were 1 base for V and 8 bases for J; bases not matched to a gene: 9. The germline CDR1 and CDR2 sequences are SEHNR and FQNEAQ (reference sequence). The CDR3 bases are TGTGCCAGCAGCTTAGGCTTCCGGACTAGCGGGAACTATGAGCAGTTCTTC. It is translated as CASSLGFRTSGNYEQFF.

The CDR3 sequence: CASSDRSSTDTQYF. In DNA, the CDR3 is TGTGCCAGCTCGGACAGATCTAGCACAGATACGCAGTATTTT. The chain has TRBV18 and TRBJ2-3, with D possibly being TRBD1 (6 bases). The CDR3 consists of 14 residues. The germline V gene has CDR1 KGHSH and CDR2 LQKENI. V lost 6 bases, J lost 0 bases, and 10 bases lay in between.

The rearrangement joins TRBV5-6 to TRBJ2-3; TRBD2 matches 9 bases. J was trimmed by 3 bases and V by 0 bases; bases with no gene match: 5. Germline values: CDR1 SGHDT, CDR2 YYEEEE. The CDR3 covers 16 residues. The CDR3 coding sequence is TGTGCCAGCAGCTTGGAAACTAGCGGGTTGACAGATACGCAGTATTTT. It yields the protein CASSLETSGLTDTQYF.

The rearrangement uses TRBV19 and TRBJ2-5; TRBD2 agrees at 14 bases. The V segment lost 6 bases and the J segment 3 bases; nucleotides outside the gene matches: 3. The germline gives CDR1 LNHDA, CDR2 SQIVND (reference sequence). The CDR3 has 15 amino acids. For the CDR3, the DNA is TGTGCCAGTAGGACGGGACTAGCGGGAGAAGAGACCCAGTACTTC. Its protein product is CASRTGLAGEETQYF.

This CDR3 reads CSVGVGGTQYF. The CDR3, as DNA: TGCAGTGTTGGTGTGGGAGGTACGCAGTATTTT. The rearrangement links TRBV20-1 to TRBJ2-3; possibly TRBD2 for D (6 bases). V dropped 7 bases and J dropped 8 bases, with 13 bases sitting between them. The CDR3 is 11 amino acids. The V gene's germline CDR1 is DFQATT and CDR2 SNEGSKA (reference sequence).

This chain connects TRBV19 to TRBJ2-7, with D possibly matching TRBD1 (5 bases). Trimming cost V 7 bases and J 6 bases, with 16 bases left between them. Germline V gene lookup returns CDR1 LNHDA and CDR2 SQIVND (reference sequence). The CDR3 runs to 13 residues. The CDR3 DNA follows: TGTGCCAGTAAAATCGCAGGGAACTCCGAGCAGTACTTC. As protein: CASKIAGNSEQYF.

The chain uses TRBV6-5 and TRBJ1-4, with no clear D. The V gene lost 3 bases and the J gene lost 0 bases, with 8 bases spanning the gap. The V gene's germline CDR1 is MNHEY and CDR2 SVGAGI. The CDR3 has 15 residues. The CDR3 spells CASSYSSATNEKLFF. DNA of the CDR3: TGTGCCAGCAGTTATTCTTCCGCAACTAATGAAAAACTGTTTTTT.

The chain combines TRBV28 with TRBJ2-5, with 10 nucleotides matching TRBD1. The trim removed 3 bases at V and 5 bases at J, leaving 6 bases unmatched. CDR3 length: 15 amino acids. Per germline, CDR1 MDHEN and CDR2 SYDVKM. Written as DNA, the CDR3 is TGTGCCAGCAGTTTCTGGGGACAGGGGACGGAGACCCAGTACTTC. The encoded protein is CASSFWGQGTETQYF.

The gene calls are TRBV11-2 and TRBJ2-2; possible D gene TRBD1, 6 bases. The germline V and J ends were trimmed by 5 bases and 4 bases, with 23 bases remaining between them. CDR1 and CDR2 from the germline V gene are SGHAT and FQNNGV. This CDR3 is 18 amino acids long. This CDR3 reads CASSPTGWDSPTTGELFF. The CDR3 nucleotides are TGTGCCAGCAGCCCAACAGGGTGGGATAGCCCAACCACCGGGGAGCTGTTTTTT.